The 21 T cell receptor beta chains listed next were all sequenced from one sample in a study of breast tumors, draining lymph nodes, adjacent tissues. TCRdb redid the calling of the multiplex PCR reads with MiXCR, one entry per CDR3 protein. This table holds 250,000 or so distinct CDR3 sequences, 30% found once. Breast cancer patients provided tissue from their axillary draining lymph nodes. Sample: axillary lymph node tissue. These TCRs come from a female donor with breast cancer. Some clones in this sample may be carry-over from other donors' samples.

In this sample, this clonotype turned up many times. J is TRBJ2-5 and V is TRBV9, with 7 bases identical to TRBD2. The CDR3 is made up of 17 amino acids. Germline trimming cut 0 bases from V and 1 base from J; bases unmatched to any gene: 9. Germline-derived CDR1 and CDR2 are SGDLS and YYNGEE. DNA of the CDR3: TGTGCCAGCAGCGTAGGATCGGTTACGGGAGGCCAAGAGACCCAGTACTTC. This encodes CASSVGSVTGGQETQYF. The whole variable domain, remainder taken from reference TRBV9 and TRBJ2-5, is DSGVTQTPKHLITATGQRVTLRCSPRSGDLSVYWYQQSLDQGLQFLIQYYNGEERAKGNILERFSAQQFPDLHSELNLSSLELGDSALYFCASSVGSVTGGQETQYFGPGTRLLVL.

This clonotype was seen a few times. A read error may be the cause here, since a much bigger clone is one base away. Since the CDR3 does not end with the conserved phenylalanine or tryptophan, this likely comes from a read error. The chain uses TRBV29-1 and TRBJ2-5; the D is unclear. The CDR3 has 10 amino acids. V lost 4 bases and J lost 7, with 7 bases in between. Germline V lookup: CDR1 SQVTM, CDR2 ANQGSEA. The CDR3, as DNA: TGCAGCGTTGCCCGCGGGACCCAGTACCTC. This gives the protein CSVARGTQYL.

This clonotype was picked up many times. V is TRBV7-2 and J is TRBJ1-4; possible D gene TRBD1, 6 bases. Trimming left V 10 bases short and J 3 bases short, with 12 bases between. The CDR3 length is 13 residues. In germline, CDR1 is SGHTA, CDR2 FQGNSA. The DNA of the CDR3 is TGTGCCACCAAAGGGGGGTCTAATGAAAAACTGTTTTTT. Residues: CATKGGSNEKLFF.

This clonotype was recorded a few times. Here the CDR3 omits its conserved ending phenylalanine or tryptophan, so a read error is the likely source. The chain combines TRBV7-2 with TRBJ2-7; possibly TRBD2 for D (5 bases). Trimming took 5 bases from V and 5 from J, leaving 19 bases between them. CDR1 is SGHTA and CDR2 is FQGNSA in the germline V gene. The CDR3 is 15 amino acids. As DNA, the CDR3 is TGTGCCAGCAGCCGAGCGGCAGCGGCACTAAACGAGCAGTACCTC. This gives the protein CASSRAAAALNEQYL.

In its sample, this clonotype was seen a few times. This chain links TRBV19 with TRBJ1-1, with D perhaps matching TRBD1 (5 bases). CDR1 and CDR2 (germline): LNHDA, SQIVND (reference sequence). The CDR3 runs to 16 residues. V was shortened by 11 bases and J by 0 bases, with 22 bases between the two germline ends. CDR3 bases: TGTGCCTCATATAGTTGGACATACGGGGTGAACACTGAAGCTTTCTTT. Residues: CASYSWTYGVNTEAFF.

A remark on this clonotype: A junction end diverges from the germline sequence, so it may reflect a read error. The chain employs TRBV29-1 and TRBJ2-3, with D unclear. The CDR3 runs 13 residues. In germline, CDR1 is SQVTM, CDR2 ANQGSEA. The CDR3 DNA reads as TGCAGCTCCGGAGCTCCCGGGTTCGATACGCCGTATTTT. This encodes CSSGAPGFDTPYF.

This clonotype was detected only a few times. This may be a read error, as it is one base from a much larger clone. CDR3 DNA: TGTGCCAGCAGGGATTGGACAGGAGCCACCGGGGAGCTGTTTTTT. This codes for CASRDWTGATGELFF. V usage is TRBV11-2 and J usage is TRBJ2-2, with 7 bases that match TRBD1. The CDR3 is made up of 15 amino acids. The germline gives CDR1 SGHAT, CDR2 FQNNGV. The V segment lost 6 bases and the J segment 4 bases; nucleotides outside the gene matches: 8.

Notes on this clonotype: Given the absence of the conserved phenylalanine or tryptophan at the CDR3 end, a read error is likely. The V and J genes are TRBV6-2 or TRBV6-3 and TRBJ2-5; D perhaps matches TRBD2 (6 bases). The germline gives CDR1 MNHEY, CDR2 SVGEGT. The CDR3 covers 14 residues. V was shortened by 2 bases and J by 4 bases, with 11 bases between the two germline ends. The CDR3 DNA reads TGTGCCAGCAGTTACATCGGGGGACGAGAGACCCAGTACTCC. Residues: CASSYIGGRETQYS.

This chain uses TRBV19 with TRBJ2-2; D gene ambiguous. The CDR3 is 15 amino acids. Germline V gene lookup returns CDR1 LNHDA and CDR2 SQIVND (reference sequence). The V gene lost 4 bases and the J gene lost 4 bases, with 13 bases spanning the gap. The CDR3 nucleotides read TGTGCCAGTAGTACAAGACAAGGGTGCACCGGGGAGCTGTTTTTT. As protein: CASSTRQGCTGELFF.

J is TRBJ2-3 and V is TRBV30; TRBD2 agrees at 10 bases. Per germline, CDR1 GTSNPN and CDR2 SVGIG (reference sequence). This CDR3 region has 17 residues. The junction had 13 bases not matched to a gene; V was cut back by 2 bases and J by 5 bases. In DNA form, the CDR3 reads TGTGCCTGGAGTACTGGGGGAGCGGGAGGGCGAGGAGATACGCAGTATTTT. The encoded protein is CAWSTGGAGGRGDTQYF.

The table lists this clonotype with many counts. This sequence joins TRBV19 and TRBJ2-7; TRBD2 aligns across 8 bases. The CDR3 has 15 amino acids. Trimming cost V 5 bases and J 4 bases; bases outside gene matches: 10. The V gene's germline CDR1 is LNHDA and CDR2 SQIVND (reference sequence). The CDR3 sequence is CASSFNSGESYEQYF. CDR3 nucleotide sequence: TGTGCCAGTAGTTTCAATAGCGGGGAAAGTTACGAGCAGTACTTC.

This clonotype turned up a few times. CDR3 nucleotides: TGTGCCAGCAGTCTCACGGACAGGGCCTACGAGCAGTACTTC. Protein: CASSLTDRAYEQYF. The rearrangement uses TRBV11-1 and TRBJ2-7; the match to TRBD1 covers 8 bases. V shed 6 bases, J shed 2 bases, and the junction held 6 bases outside the gene matches. The CDR3 sequence is 14 residues long. Germline values: CDR1 SGHAT, CDR2 FQDESV (reference sequence).

The table lists this clonotype with many counts. The CDR3 region is CASSLGLAGGPLSDEQYF. The CDR3 DNA follows: TGTGCCAGCAGCCTCGGACTAGCGGGAGGGCCACTAAGCGACGAGCAGTACTTC. The V gene is TRBV5-8, the J gene TRBJ2-7; 15 nucleotides align to TRBD2. Germline V CDR1 and CDR2: SGHTS, YDEGEE. The V and J ends lost 4 bases and 5 bases, in that order; junction bases with no gene match: 13. There are 18 residues in the CDR3.

The chain has TRBV12-5 and TRBJ1-5, with 8 nucleotides matching TRBD1. This CDR3 has 19 amino acids. V was pared by 1 base and J by 2 bases, with 13 bases of the junction left unmatched. Germline CDR1 and CDR2: LGHNT and FRNRAP. The CDR3 coding sequence is TGTGCTAGTGGTTTGGACGGACAGGGTACAAACGCCGGCAATCAGCCCCAGCATTTT. Encoded protein: CASGLDGQGTNAGNQPQHF.

This clonotype has a count of ten or more. The rearrangement links TRBV2 to TRBJ2-1, with D perhaps TRBD2 (6 bases). V lost 2 bases, J lost 5 bases, and 13 bases lay in between. Germline CDR1 SNHLY, CDR2 FYNNEI. This CDR3 has 15 amino acids. The DNA for the CDR3 is TGTGCCAGCAGTGAACTATCGGAGGGAGACAATGAGCAGTTCTTC. This sequence encodes CASSELSEGDNEQFF.

This clonotype was recorded at least ten times. The chain uses TRBV6-6 and TRBJ2-1; unclear D gene. The CDR3 loop spans 11 amino acids. The V and J ends lost 6 bases and 6 bases respectively, with 6 bases between them. Germline assignment: CDR1 MNHNY and CDR2 SVGAGI (reference sequence). CDR3 nucleotides: TGTGCCAGCAGCAAAGTCAATGAGCAGTTCTTC. This sequence encodes CASSKVNEQFF.

Regarding this clonotype: At one of its ends the junction is not consistent with the germline gene, which may arise from a read error. The V gene is TRBV27, the J gene TRBJ2-3; 8 bases line up with TRBD2. The length of the CDR3 is 14 residues. Germline V gene sequence: CDR1 MNHEY, CDR2 SMNVEV (reference sequence). CDR3 loop: CASSSLAGSDTQYF. The CDR3 coding sequence is TGTGCCAGCAGCTCGCTAGCGGGCTCAGATACGCAGTACTTT.

This clonotype has at least ten counts. The chain links TRBV5-6 to TRBJ2-5; D is tentatively TRBD1 or TRBD2 (5 bases each). The CDR3 is made up of 12 amino acids. Trimming removed 6 bases from V and 5 bases from J, with 11 bases in between. Germline CDR1 SGHDT, CDR2 YYEEEE. The CDR3 loop is CASIHEGETQYF. DNA of the CDR3: TGTGCCAGCATCCATGAGGGGGAGACCCAGTACTTC.

This clonotype was seen at least ten times. V is TRBV4-3 and J is TRBJ2-7, with TRBD2 matching 12 bases. The germline gives CDR1 LGHNA, CDR2 YSLEER. The CDR3 is 15 amino acids. Trimming at V came to 5 bases and at J to 0 bases, leaving 2 bases not matched to a gene. The CDR3 DNA reads TGCGCCAGCAGCAAGACTAGCGGGAGCTCCTACGAGCAGTACTTC. Amino acid sequence: CASSKTSGSSYEQYF.

The table lists this clonotype with many counts. This chain joins TRBV9 and TRBJ1-3; maybe TRBD1 (5 bases). The CDR3 is 14 residues long. The V end was cut by 4 bases, the J end by 0 bases, with 8 bases between. Germline V CDR1 and CDR2: SGDLS, YYNGEE. CDR3 coding DNA: TGTGCCAGCAGCTCAGGGTACTCTGGAAACACCATATATTTT. As protein: CASSSGYSGNTIYF.

The genes are TRBV19 and TRBJ2-1; D unclear. The CDR3 runs 16 residues. Deletions cut 3 bases from V and 4 bases from J, with 16 bases between. Germline values: CDR1 LNHDA, CDR2 SQIVND (reference sequence). CDR3 sequence (DNA): TGTGCCAGTAGTATCTCGACACCTTTTGGGTACAATGAGCAGTTCTTC. Its protein product is CASSISTPFGYNEQFF. The full variable domain, its missing parts supplied by reference TRBV19 and TRBJ2-1, is DGGITQSPKYLFRKEGQNVTLSCEQNLNHDAMYWYRQDPGQGLRLIYYSQIVNDFQKGDIAEGYSVSREKKESFPLTVTSAQKNPTAFYLCASSISTPFGYNEQFFGPGTRLTVL.